This T cell receptor (beta chain) was sequenced in a study of metastatic and nonmetastatic thyroid tumors. Study background: Repertoires from malignant and benign thyroid patients were compared across blood and tumor or nodule tissue.

Per the germline V gene, CDR1 is MNHEY and CDR2 is SMNVEV (reference sequence). This CDR3 is 15 amino acids long. V was cut by 8 bases and J by 7 bases, with 22 bases left in between. TCRdb used MiXCR to call clones anew from the PCR reads. The sample shows more than 20,000 clones, approximately 11% of them seen only once. In this sample, this clone turned up many times. No treatment had been given to any patient before thyroid surgery. This chain connects TRBV27 to TRBJ2-3, with D hard to call. Sequencing input: blood. This clonotype originated in a female donor with papillary thyroid cancer or a benign thyroid nodule (not recorded which). Some clones in this sample may be carry-over from other donors' samples. The CDR3 nucleotides are TGTGCCAGCTCCGCCCTCGTCGGTACACGAAATACGCAGTATTTT. This encodes CASSALVGTRNTQYF.